What follows are 5 T cell receptor beta chains derived from one specimen sequenced in a study of shared clonotypes between healthy human individuals. Clones were read by immunoSEQ multiplex PCR, and TCRdb kept only the in-frame ones, dropping some. The sample includes millions of clones, 85% to 95% of them seen just once. Sequencing was carried out using naive CD4+ T cells sorted from blood. Stated subset: CD45RA+ positively selected. The origin of the receptors is a man younger than 35 in good health.

V and J are TRBV9 and TRBJ2-7; 9 nucleotides match TRBD1. The germline V gene encodes CDR1 SGDLS and CDR2 YYNGEE. Losses at the gene ends were 5 bases for V and 4 bases for J; bases not matched to a gene: 13. This CDR3 region has 16 residues. This chain's CDR3 is CASSQSAYRGLYEQYF. The CDR3 DNA sequence: TGTGCCAGCAGTCAGTCCGCGTACAGGGGGCTTTACGAGCAGTACTTC.

This clone occurred once. This chain uses TRBV5-1 with TRBJ2-1; 9 bases map to TRBD2. The CDR3 spans 16 residues. CDR1 and CDR2 (germline): SGHRS, YFSETQ. J lost 2 bases, V lost 0 bases, and 3 bases had no gene match. This chain's CDR3 is CASSLGLAVAYNEQFF. As DNA, the CDR3 is TGCGCCAGCAGCTTGGGACTAGCGGTGGCCTACAATGAGCAGTTCTTC.

The genes are TRBV11-2 and TRBJ1-6; the D gene is possibly TRBD1 (6 bases). Germline V lookup: CDR1 SGHAT, CDR2 FQNNGV. The CDR3 has 15 amino acids. Trimming pared 4 bases from V and 9 bases from J, leaving 16 bases between. DNA for the CDR3: TGTGCCAGCAGCTCTAGGGGGGGGAGCGCTTCACCCCTCCACTTT. This gives the protein CASSSRGGSASPLHF. Full variable domain (missing parts from reference TRBV11-2 and TRBJ1-6): EAGVAQSPRYKIIEKRQSVAFWCNPISGHATLYWYQQILGQGPKLLIQFQNNGVVDDSQLPKDRFSAERLKGVDSTLKIQPAKLEDSAVYLCASSSRGGSASPLHFGNGTRLTVT.

The chain links TRBV5-1 to TRBJ2-1; maybe TRBD1 (6 bases). Germline CDR1 reads SGHRS; CDR2 reads YFSETQ. This CDR3 region has 16 residues. V was clipped by 5 bases and J by 3 bases, with 18 bases between them. In DNA, the CDR3 is TGCGCCAGCAGTTCGGTGGGAAGAGGGGGCTACAATGAGCAGTTCTTC. Protein product: CASSSVGRGGYNEQFF.

The chain employs TRBV6-1 and TRBJ1-1; the D is unclear. Trimming left V 5 bases short and J 2 bases short, with 9 bases between. This CDR3 contains 13 residues. Looked up from germline, CDR1 is MNHNS and CDR2 is SASEGT. DNA for the CDR3: TGTGCCAGCAGTAAAGAGGGTAACACTGAAGCTTTCTTT. Translation: CASSKEGNTEAFF.